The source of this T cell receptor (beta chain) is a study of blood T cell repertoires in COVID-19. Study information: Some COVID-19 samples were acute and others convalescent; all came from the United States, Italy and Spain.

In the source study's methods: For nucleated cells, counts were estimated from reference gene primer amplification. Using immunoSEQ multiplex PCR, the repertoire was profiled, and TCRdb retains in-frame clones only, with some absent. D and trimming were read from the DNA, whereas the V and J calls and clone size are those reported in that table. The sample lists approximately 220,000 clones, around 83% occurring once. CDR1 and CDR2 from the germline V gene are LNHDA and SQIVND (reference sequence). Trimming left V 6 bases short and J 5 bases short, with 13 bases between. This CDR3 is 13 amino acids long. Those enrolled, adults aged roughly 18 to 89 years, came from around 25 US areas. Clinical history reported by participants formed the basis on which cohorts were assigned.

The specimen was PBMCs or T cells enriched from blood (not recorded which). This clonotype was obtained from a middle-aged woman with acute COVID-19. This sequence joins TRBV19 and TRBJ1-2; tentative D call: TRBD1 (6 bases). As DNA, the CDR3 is TGTGCCAGTAGCGGGACACGAGTTTATGGCTACACCTTC. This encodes CASSGTRVYGYTF.